What follows are 5 T cell receptor beta chains derived from one specimen sequenced in a study of control samples from healthy donors and cancer patients. Repertoires were generated with immunoSEQ multiplex PCR, while TCRdb's copy carries only in-frame clones and drops some. The sample yields about 88,000 clones, approximately 95% seen once. Input material: blood. These receptors all stem from a man aged 18 to 30 in good health.

The J gene is TRBJ1-5, the V gene TRBV5-8; TRBD1 aligns across 8 bases. The trim removed 3 bases at V and 6 bases at J, leaving 5 bases unmatched. CDR1 is SGHTS, CDR2 YDEGEE, per germline. This CDR3 comprises 14 residues. CDR3 DNA: TGTGCCAGCAGCTCTGGACAGGGAACTCAGCCCCAGCATTTT. Residues: CASSSGQGTQPQHF.

This sequence joins TRBV10-3 and TRBJ1-2, with 7 bases fitting TRBD1. V lost 3 bases to trimming and J lost 6 bases; unmatched junction nucleotides: 10. The CDR3 is made up of 15 amino acids. The germline gives CDR1 ENHRY, CDR2 SYGVKD. DNA of the CDR3: TGTGCCATCAGTGACGGGCAGGGGGGGTTGAATGGCTACACCTTC. Encoded protein: CAISDGQGGLNGYTF.

V and J are TRBV2 and TRBJ1-5; 8 positions agree with TRBD1. Per germline, CDR1 SNHLY and CDR2 FYNNEI. The CDR3 has 15 residues. The V and J ends lost 0 bases and 7 bases, in that order; junction bases with no gene match: 5. The CDR3, as DNA: TGTGCCAGCAGTGAAGCCCAGGGGGCTTTACAGCCCCAGCATTTT. Residues: CASSEAQGALQPQHF.

The chain is built from TRBV6-2 or TRBV6-3 and TRBJ2-5, with 8 bases lining up with TRBD2. The V segment lost 2 bases and the J segment 2 bases; nucleotides outside the gene matches: 4. The CDR3 sequence is 15 residues long. From germline, CDR1 is MNHEY and CDR2 SVGEGT. The CDR3: CASSYTSGNQETQYF. CDR3 coding DNA: TGTGCCAGCAGTTACACTAGCGGCAATCAAGAGACCCAGTACTTC.

The rearrangement uses TRBV19 and TRBJ1-2; no clear D gene. This CDR3 comprises 15 residues. Trimming took off 6 bases at V and 4 bases at J, with 18 bases between the two ends. Germline CDR1 is LNHDA and CDR2 is SQIVND (reference sequence). CDR3 in amino acids: CASSLTDGSLYGYTF. The CDR3 DNA reads TGTGCCAGTAGCCTAACAGACGGTTCGCTCTATGGCTACACCTTC.